The present entry profiles one T cell receptor (beta chain) with its context. Libraries were prepared by immunoSEQ multiplex PCR; TCRdb keeps only in-frame clonotypes and omits some of them. In the table there are 150,000 to 200,000 clones, about 81% of which are singletons. These data come from a study of blood T cell repertoires in COVID-19. After removal of 5 bases from V and 0 bases from J, the junction contained 5 bases not matched to a gene. The CDR3 is made up of 15 amino acids. Germline V gene data show CDR1 as LNHNV and CDR2 as YYDKDF (reference sequence). This chain links TRBV15 with TRBJ2-7; 9 bases fit TRBD1. Source material: peripheral blood. The clonotype was recovered from an elderly woman with COVID-19, enrolled during active disease. The CDR3 here is CATSRRDRDSYEQYF. CDR3 bases: TGTGCCACCAGCCGCCGGGACAGGGACTCCTACGAGCAGTACTTC.